The source of this T cell receptor (beta chain) is a study of cytomegalovirus exposure and HLA in healthy donors. Study-level results: A later analysis showed that HLA-associated TCR beta chains had undergone more clonal expansion than equally common others.

Amplification used 60 Vbeta primers and 13 Jbeta primers. Using immunoSEQ multiplex PCR, the repertoire was profiled, and TCRdb retains in-frame clones only, with some absent. The profile shows about 120,000 clones, approximately 78% of them singletons. CDR3 length: 15 residues. Trimming removed 5 bases at V and 6 bases at J, with 17 bases between. From germline, CDR1 is LNHDA and CDR2 SQIVND (reference sequence). The donors, nominally healthy at sampling, likely had unrecorded immune exposures. A remark on this clone: Its antigen remains unknown.

Input material: PBMCs. The TCR comes from a woman between 25 and 40 years old in good health and CMV-seropositive. This chain joins TRBV19 and TRBJ2-1; no reliable D call. The DNA for the CDR3 is TGTGCCAGTAGTGGGTCCACCCTAGTAGGCAATGAGCAGTTCTTC. This translates into CASSGSTLVGNEQFF.